The 19 T cell receptor beta chains below all came from one sample that was sequenced in a study of early stage breast cancer tumors. Only in-frame clones appear in the TCRdb table, and some are missing; sequencing was by immunoSEQ multiplex PCR. The sample includes 50,000 to 75,000 clones, around three quarters of them seen just once. The sample taken for sequencing was blood. These receptors were taken from a person between 30 and 45 years old with breast cancer.

This chain joins TRBV25-1 and TRBJ1-6; D unclear. Germline-derived CDR1 and CDR2 are MGHDK and SYGVNS. The CDR3 runs 17 residues. The germline V and J ends were trimmed by 3 bases and 6 bases, with 18 bases remaining between them. The CDR3 bases are TGTGCCAGCAGTGATTCCTCGTTGAGGGTCCTTAATTCACCCCTCCACTTT. This sequence encodes CASSDSSLRVLNSPLHF.

V gene TRBV5-5 combines with J gene TRBJ1-4, with D possibly matching TRBD1 (5 bases). Germline V lookup: CDR1 SGHKS, CDR2 YYEKEE (reference sequence). Trimming left V 4 bases short and J 0 bases short, with 10 bases between. CDR3 size: 15 residues. The CDR3 sequence: CASSLGQATNEKLFF. In nucleotides, the CDR3 is TGTGCCAGCAGCCTGGGGCAGGCAACTAATGAAAAACTGTTTTTT.

This clone was detected once. This chain uses TRBV7-9 with TRBJ2-5; 9 bases are a match to TRBD2. Germline assignment: CDR1 SEHNR and CDR2 FQNEAQ (reference sequence). With 6 bases clipped from V and 3 bases from J, the junction kept 8 bases outside the gene matches. This CDR3 contains 15 residues. The CDR3 region is CASRPDWTSEETQYF. The CDR3 DNA reads as TGTGCCAGCAGACCGGATTGGACTAGCGAAGAGACCCAGTACTTC. The full variable domain, rest sourced from reference TRBV7-9 and TRBJ2-5, is DTGVSQNPRHKITKRGQNVTFRCDPISEHNRLYWYRQTLGQGPEFLTYFQNEAQLEKSRLLSDRFSAERPKGSFSTLEIQRTEQGDSAMYLCASRPDWTSEETQYFGPGTRLLVL.

The genes are TRBV7-4 and TRBJ2-3; tentatively, D is TRBD1 (5 bases). V gave up 0 bases and J gave up 15 bases, with 25 bases separating them. The CDR3 has 16 amino acids. Per germline, CDR1 SGHVT and CDR2 SQSDAQ. The CDR3 is CASSLALRKGPNTKYF. The CDR3 bases are TGTGCCAGCAGCTTAGCGCTCAGGAAGGGGCCAAATACGAAATATTTT.

The chain links TRBV4-2 to TRBJ2-1; 7 bases fit TRBD2. V lost 4 bases, J lost 5 bases, and 8 bases stayed unmatched. This CDR3 is 15 amino acids long. Germline loops: CDR1 LGHNA, CDR2 YNFKEQ. The CDR3 DNA reads TGTGCCAGCAGCCCCTTGGGGGAGGGTCACAATGAGCAGTTCTTC. Protein: CASSPLGEGHNEQFF.

The chain carries TRBV6-5 and TRBJ1-1; D is possibly TRBD1 (5 bases). CDR3 length equals 14 residues. Germline CDR1 and CDR2: MNHEY and SVGAGI. V was shortened by 3 bases and J by 11 bases, with 19 bases between the two germline ends. Written as DNA, the CDR3 is TGTGCCAGCAGTTATAGTCTCGCGGGGGAAGGTGCTTTCTTT. Residues: CASSYSLAGEGAFF.

This clone was counted once. The chain uses TRBV4-3 and TRBJ2-1; unclear D gene. Germline CDR1 reads LGHNA; CDR2 reads YSLEER. V lost 1 base and J lost 2, with 15 bases in between. The CDR3 has 17 amino acids. CDR3 in DNA: TGCGCCAGCAGCCAAGGGACCCGAGCAGAAGCCTACAATGAGCAGTTCTTC. Translating gives CASSQGTRAEAYNEQFF.

This chain links TRBV5-1 with TRBJ2-5; TRBD1 matches 9 bases. Germline V gene data show CDR1 as SGHRS and CDR2 as YFSETQ. V gave up 4 bases and J gave up 1 base; unmatched junction bases: 11. The CDR3 extends over 17 amino acids. The CDR3 reads CASSASGTGFLQETQYF. The CDR3 DNA sequence: TGCGCCAGCAGCGCGTCCGGGACAGGGTTTCTCCAAGAGACCCAGTACTTC.

The rearrangement links TRBV7-2 to TRBJ1-3; TRBD1 agrees at 9 bases. This CDR3 is built from 17 residues. Germline lookup yields CDR1 SGHTA and CDR2 FQGNSA. With V trimmed by 5 bases and J by 1 base, 9 bases remained unmatched. The CDR3 loop is CASSLNPGTGSGNTIYF. The CDR3, as DNA: TGTGCCAGCAGCCTGAACCCCGGGACAGGGTCTGGAAACACCATATATTTT. The entire variable domain, with the rest obtained from reference TRBV7-2 and TRBJ1-3, is as follows: GAGVSQSPSNKVTEKGKDVELRCDPISGHTALYWYRQSLGQGLEFLIYFQGNSAPDKSGLPSDRFSAERTGGSVSTLTIQRTQQEDSAVYLCASSLNPGTGSGNTIYFGEGSWLTVV.

A few counts support this clone. The chain has TRBV30 and TRBJ2-7; possible D gene TRBD2, 6 bases. Trimming removed 2 bases at V and 2 bases at J, with 16 bases between. CDR1 GTSNPN and CDR2 SVGIG come from the germline V gene (reference sequence). The CDR3 is 15 residues long. CDR3 region: CAWSYPWGDAYEQYF. CDR3 nucleotide sequence: TGTGCCTGGAGTTACCCCTGGGGGGATGCCTACGAGCAGTACTTC.

The chain combines TRBV4-1 with TRBJ2-7; the D is unclear. Germline CDR1 and CDR2: MGHRA and YSYEKL. V dropped 4 bases and J dropped 2 bases, with 18 bases sitting between them. The CDR3 covers 16 residues. CDR3 residues: CASSRAVRTPAYEQYF. The CDR3 coding sequence is TGCGCCAGCAGCCGGGCCGTGCGTACACCAGCCTACGAGCAGTACTTC.

The V call is TRBV5-1, the J call TRBJ2-1; tentatively, D is TRBD2 (5 bases). V was trimmed by 4 bases and J by 8 bases, leaving 22 bases between them. The CDR3 runs to 16 residues. Germline V gives CDR1 SGHRS, CDR2 YFSETQ. The CDR3 is CASSPAGGTVTYEQFF. Written as DNA, the CDR3 is TGCGCCAGCAGCCCGGCTGGAGGAACGGTTACATATGAGCAGTTCTTC.

V is TRBV19 and J is TRBJ2-2, with 7 nucleotides matching TRBD1. From germline, CDR1 is LNHDA and CDR2 SQIVND (reference sequence). CDR3 length equals 15 residues. V was clipped by 7 bases and J by 4 bases; unmatched bases: 9. Written as DNA, the CDR3 is TGTGCCAGTATTTTCAGGGGGTTTGGCACCGGGGAGCTGTTTTTT. Protein product: CASIFRGFGTGELFF.

The gene calls are TRBV5-1 and TRBJ2-7; 8 bases map to TRBD2. Germline V lookup: CDR1 SGHRS, CDR2 YFSETQ. This CDR3 comprises 15 residues. V was clipped by 1 base and J by 1 base; unmatched bases: 4. CDR3 sequence: CASSLSGLASYEQYF. The CDR3, as DNA: TGCGCCAGCAGCTTGTCTGGACTAGCATCCTACGAGCAGTACTTC. Together with reference TRBV5-1 and TRBJ2-7, the CDR3 gives the full variable domain: KAGVTQTPRYLIKTRGQQVTLSCSPISGHRSVSWYQQTPGQGLQFLFEYFSETQRNKGNFPGRFSGRQFSNSRSEMNVSTLELGDSALYLCASSLSGLASYEQYFGPGTRLTVT.

This clone was detected only a few times. J is TRBJ2-2 and V is TRBV6-5; TRBD1 aligns across 10 bases. J lost 6 bases, V lost 8 bases, and 3 bases had no gene match. This CDR3 spans 13 amino acids. In germline, CDR1 is MNHEY, CDR2 SVGAGI. In DNA form, the CDR3 reads TGTGCCAGCTGGGACAGGGGAGCCGGGGAGCTGTTTTTT. It encodes CASWDRGAGELFF.

On this clone itself: The identical CDR3 is also encoded by other nucleotide sequences in the sample. The J gene is TRBJ1-2, the V gene TRBV10-1; D unresolved. The V gene lost 4 bases and the J gene lost 6 bases, with 6 bases spanning the gap. The CDR3 consists of 11 residues. The germline CDR1 and CDR2 sequences are WNHNN and SYGVQD (reference sequence). Written as DNA, the CDR3 is TGCGCCAGCAGTGCGGGGAATGGCTACACCTTC. Residues: CASSAGNGYTF.

This sequence joins TRBV2 and TRBJ2-7; possible D gene TRBD1, 5 bases. V lost 10 bases and J lost 1, with 17 bases in between. Germline assignment: CDR1 SNHLY and CDR2 FYNNEI. The CDR3 sequence is 14 residues long. CDR3 sequence: CATTLWGASYEQYF. The CDR3 coding sequence is TGTGCCACCACCCTCTGGGGCGCGTCCTACGAGCAGTACTTC.

The chain links TRBV4-1 to TRBJ2-1, with 7 bases aligning to TRBD1. This CDR3 has 14 residues. Germline lookup yields CDR1 MGHRA and CDR2 YSYEKL. The junction had 5 bases not matched to a gene; V was cut back by 1 base and J by 8 bases. CDR3 bases: TGCGCCAGCAGCCAAGGGACAGGAGGACATGAGCAGTTCTTC. It codes for CASSQGTGGHEQFF.

This sequence joins TRBV6-4 and TRBJ2-3; D possibly corresponds to TRBD2 (6 bases). CDR3 size: 13 residues. Deletions cut 2 bases from V and 3 bases from J, with 6 bases between. Germline values: CDR1 MRHNA, CDR2 SNTAGT. Here the CDR3 DNA reads TGTGCCAGCAGTGACCGGGAGACAGATACGCAGTATTTT. Its protein product is CASSDRETDTQYF.